A single sample gave rise to the 18 T cell receptor beta chains below, sequenced in a study of T cell changes during pregnancy in multiple sclerosis. Only in-frame clones appear in the TCRdb table, and some are missing; sequencing was by immunoSEQ multiplex PCR. The repertoire consists of under 80,000 clones, with around 90% occurring once and the leading ten covering about 0.45%. The starting material was CD4+ T cells from peripheral blood mononuclear cells, obtained in the second trimester of pregnancy. The receptors shown here come from a female donor with multiple sclerosis, enrolled in a pregnancy study.

This sequence joins TRBV7-2 and TRBJ1-1; no clear D gene. Germline-derived CDR1 and CDR2 are SGHTA and FQGNSA. Trimming shortened V by 5 bases and J by 0 bases, and 7 bases separated the two germline ends. This CDR3 is built from 13 residues. The CDR3 region has the DNA TGTGCCAGCAGCCAGGTAATGAACACTGAAGCTTTCTTT. Translating gives CASSQVMNTEAFF. Full variable domain (missing parts from reference TRBV7-2 and TRBJ1-1): GAGVSQSPSNKVTEKGKDVELRCDPISGHTALYWYRQSLGQGLEFLIYFQGNSAPDKSGLPSDRFSAERTGGSVSTLTIQRTQQEDSAVYLCASSQVMNTEAFFGQGTRLTVV.

The gene calls are TRBV6-6 and TRBJ1-1; the match to TRBD1 covers 8 bases. J gave up 1 base and V 5 bases, and 3 bases lay outside the gene matches. Germline V CDR1 and CDR2: MNHNY, SVGAGI (reference sequence). There are 14 residues in the CDR3. CDR3 in DNA: TGTGCCAGCAGTCGGACAGGGCAGAACACTGAAGCTTTCTTT. It encodes CASSRTGQNTEAFF.

This sequence joins TRBV16 and TRBJ1-1; TRBD1 might be the D (5 bases). Germline V CDR1 and CDR2: KGHSY, FQNENV. Trimming left V 4 bases short and J 6 bases short, with 18 bases between. The CDR3 is 15 residues long. The CDR3 sequence is CASSPQLQGSAEAFF. The CDR3, as DNA: TGTGCCAGCAGCCCTCAACTCCAGGGTTCTGCTGAAGCTTTCTTT.

V gene TRBV14 combines with J gene TRBJ2-1; TRBD1 is a possible D gene (6 bases). Germline V gives CDR1 SGHDN, CDR2 FVKESK. CDR3 length: 17 amino acids. The ends were cut back, 3 bases at V and 1 base at J, with 16 bases in the middle. As DNA, the CDR3 is TGTGCCAGCAGCCATGACAGGTTGGGAAAATCCTACAATGAGCAGTTCTTC. Encoded protein: CASSHDRLGKSYNEQFF. Full variable domain (outside the CDR3, taken from reference TRBV14 and TRBJ2-1): EAGVTQFPSHSVIEKGQTVTLRCDPISGHDNLYWYRRVMGKEIKFLLHFVKESKQDESGMPNNRFLAERTGGTYSTLKVQPAELEDSGVYFCASSHDRLGKSYNEQFFGPGTRLTVL.

This clone appeared a single time. The V and J genes are TRBV5-6 and TRBJ2-3; tentatively, D is TRBD2 (6 bases). The CDR3 length is 15 residues. The V and J ends lost 5 bases and 6 bases respectively, with 19 bases between them. The germline V gene encodes CDR1 SGHDT and CDR2 YYEEEE. CDR3 sequence reads: CASSAGGMLLDTQYF. The CDR3 DNA reads TGTGCCAGCAGTGCTGGGGGGATGCTTTTGGATACGCAGTATTTT.

This rearrangement joins TRBV7-9 to TRBJ1-1; TRBD1 is a possible D gene (5 bases). The CDR3 covers 15 residues. Between the trimmed V and J ends, which lost 5 bases and 4 bases, there was a span of 17 bases. Germline CDR1 and CDR2: SEHNR and FQNEAQ (reference sequence). CDR3 nucleotide sequence: TGTGCCAGCAGCCCCTGGGGCCGGATGACCACTGAAGCTTTCTTT. The encoded protein is CASSPWGRMTTEAFF.

The chain has TRBV7-2 and TRBJ2-7, with D hard to call. Between the trimmed V and J ends, which lost 3 bases and 7 bases, there was a span of 19 bases. The germline CDR1 and CDR2 sequences are SGHTA and FQGNSA. This CDR3 is 15 amino acids long. The CDR3 DNA follows: TGTGCCAGCAGCTTTCTCGTAGTAGCTGGCCGGGAGCAGTACTTC. Translating gives CASSFLVVAGREQYF.

The chain combines TRBV6-5 with TRBJ2-7, with 8 bases lining up with TRBD2. Germline CDR1 reads MNHEY; CDR2 reads SVGAGI. With V trimmed by 6 bases and J by 2 bases, 6 bases remained unmatched. The CDR3 has 14 amino acids. CDR3 protein: CASSRGGVTYEQYF. The CDR3 DNA reads TGTGCCAGCAGCCGGGGGGGAGTGACCTACGAGCAGTACTTC.

V gene TRBV12-5 combines with J gene TRBJ2-1; 10 nucleotides line up with TRBD2. CDR3 length equals 17 residues. Germline V gene sequence: CDR1 LGHNT, CDR2 FRNRAP. V gave up 6 bases and J gave up 0 bases; unmatched junction bases: 8. CDR3 sequence reads: CASGRGLAEYSYNEQFF. The CDR3 nucleotides read TGTGCTAGTGGACGCGGACTAGCGGAATACTCCTACAATGAGCAGTTCTTC.

The rearrangement links TRBV11-2 to TRBJ1-2; unclear D gene. V was cut by 2 bases and J by 5 bases, with 9 bases left in between. The CDR3 extends over 13 amino acids. CDR1 and CDR2 (germline): SGHAT, FQNNGV. The CDR3: CASSLPQSYGYTF. In DNA, the CDR3 is TGTGCCAGCAGCTTACCACAAAGTTATGGCTACACCTTC.

This chain uses TRBV20-1 with TRBJ1-1; 7 bases match TRBD1. Germline values: CDR1 DFQATT, CDR2 SNEGSKA (reference sequence). The CDR3 runs 11 residues. The ends lost 3 bases at V and 11 bases at J; junction bases unmatched: 6. The CDR3 DNA sequence: TGCAGTGCTAGGTGGGACAGACATGCTTTCTTT. Translated, it gives CSARWDRHAFF.

The gene calls are TRBV7-9 and TRBJ2-7; 11 nucleotides align to TRBD2. From germline, CDR1 is SEHNR and CDR2 FQNEAQ (reference sequence). The CDR3 is 18 residues long. The V segment lost 1 base and the J segment 4 bases; nucleotides outside the gene matches: 12. The CDR3 region has the DNA TGTGCCAGCAGCTTAGAGGCTAGCGGGAGGAGGCTTTTTTACGAGCAGTACTTC. Amino acid sequence: CASSLEASGRRLFYEQYF.

V is TRBV29-1 and J is TRBJ1-3; TRBD1 is a possible D gene (6 bases). Germline CDR1 is SQVTM and CDR2 is ANQGSEA. Trimming cost V 7 bases and J 2 bases, with 15 bases left between them. The CDR3 is 14 residues long. The CDR3 spells CSAREGGPGNTIYF. Here the CDR3 DNA reads TGCAGCGCCCGCGAGGGGGGGCCTGGAAACACCATATATTTT.

The gene calls are TRBV19 and TRBJ2-6; D remains unclear. This CDR3 contains 16 residues. The V gene lost 1 base and the J gene lost 4 bases, with 11 bases spanning the gap. Germline V CDR1 and CDR2: LNHDA, SQIVND (reference sequence). CDR3 in DNA: TGTGCCAGTAGTATAGTGGAGTTTTGGGGGGCCAACGTCCTGACTTTC. Encoded protein: CASSIVEFWGANVLTF.

This chain joins TRBV5-1 and TRBJ1-4; D not certain. This CDR3 is 14 amino acids long. Germline assignment: CDR1 SGHRS and CDR2 YFSETQ. The ends were cut back, 4 bases at V and 4 bases at J, with 11 bases in the middle. CDR3 in DNA: TGCGCCAGCAGCCCCGGCGGGTTTAATGAAAAACTGTTTTTT. Protein product: CASSPGGFNEKLFF. The entire variable domain, with the rest obtained from reference TRBV5-1 and TRBJ1-4, is as follows: KAGVTQTPRYLIKTRGQQVTLSCSPISGHRSVSWYQQTPGQGLQFLFEYFSETQRNKGNFPGRFSGRQFSNSRSEMNVSTLELGDSALYLCASSPGGFNEKLFFGSGTQLSVL.

The genes are TRBV12-2 and TRBJ1-2; the DNA was not used to check the table's D call, TRBD1. TRBV12-2 is reported as a pseudogene. The CDR3 is made up of 16 amino acids. CDR3 nucleotides: TGTGCAAGTCGCTTAGCGCGGGACAGGGAACGAAATGGCTACACCTTC. Amino acid sequence: CASRLARDRERNGYTF.

This clone was observed a single time. The chain carries TRBV2 and TRBJ2-5; 7 bases are shared with TRBD1. V dropped 1 base and J dropped 2; count of bases not matched to a gene: 4. This CDR3 region has 15 residues. Looked up from germline, CDR1 is SNHLY and CDR2 is FYNNEI. The CDR3: CASSEVDRPQETQYF. CDR3 DNA: TGTGCCAGCAGTGAAGTGGACAGGCCTCAAGAGACCCAGTACTTC.

The chain links TRBV18 to TRBJ1-4; D gene unclear. The CDR3 spans 15 residues. Trimming cost V 3 bases and J 7 bases, with 15 bases left between them. The germline CDR1 and CDR2 sequences are KGHSH and LQKENI. The CDR3 sequence is CASSPANAGGEKLFF. The CDR3 DNA reads as TGTGCCAGCTCACCGGCGAACGCAGGAGGTGAAAAACTGTTTTTT.